The present entry profiles one T cell receptor (beta chain) with its context. Its antigen is unidentified. Addition of UMIs with a 6-nucleotide sample barcode was achieved by template switching. TCRdb reprocessed the 5' RACE reads and reports one entry per CDR3 protein, with no DNA. This sample's clone table lists over 350,000 distinct CDR3 sequences. Germline-derived CDR1 and CDR2 are LNHDA and SQIVND (reference sequence). The CDR3 is made up of 15 amino acids. This entry comes from a study of monozygotic twins with inflammatory bowel disease. The study's findings and limits: No single strong signal or clonotype associated with IBD was supported.

V gene TRBV19 combines with J gene TRBJ1-2. This TCR came from a human donor with ulcerative colitis or Crohn's disease, or a healthy co-twin of an affected twin (not recorded which). The sequenced material came from blood. CDR3 region: CASSIIGPANYGYTF.